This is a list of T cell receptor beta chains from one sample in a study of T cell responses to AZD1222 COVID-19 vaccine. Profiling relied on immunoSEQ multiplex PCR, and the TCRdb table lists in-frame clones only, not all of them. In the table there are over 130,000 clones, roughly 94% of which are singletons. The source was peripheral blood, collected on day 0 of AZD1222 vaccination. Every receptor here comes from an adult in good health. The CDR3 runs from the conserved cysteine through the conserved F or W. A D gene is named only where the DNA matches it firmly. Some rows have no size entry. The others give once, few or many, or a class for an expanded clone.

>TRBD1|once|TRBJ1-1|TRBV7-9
TGTGCCAGCAGCTTAGCGGGACAGGGGGGAACTTTCTTT
CASSLAGQGGTFF
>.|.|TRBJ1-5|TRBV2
TGTGCCAGCAGTGAAGCGGTCGGCAGCAATCAGCCCCAGCATTTT
CASSEAVGSNQPQHF
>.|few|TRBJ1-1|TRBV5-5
TGTGCCAGCAGCTTGATGTTTCAGGGAACGAGTGAAGCTTTCTTT
CASSLMFQGTSEAFF
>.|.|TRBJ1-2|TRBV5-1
TGCGCCAGCAGCTTGGGGACACTCGATAGCTACACCTTC
CASSLGTLDSYTF
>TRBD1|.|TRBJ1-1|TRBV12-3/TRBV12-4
TGTGCCAGCAGTTTTCCAGGGGGCACTGAAGCTTTCTTT
CASSFPGGTEAFF
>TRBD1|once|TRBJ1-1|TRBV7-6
TGTGCCAGCAGCTCCGAGACAGGGGGTAACACTGAAGCTTTCTTT
CASSSETGGNTEAFF
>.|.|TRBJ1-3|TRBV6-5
TGTGCCAGCACAGGGCCGAGCTCTGGAAACACCATATATTTT
CASTGPSSGNTIYF
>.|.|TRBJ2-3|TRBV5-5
TGTGCCAGCAGCTTGGCCGGGAGTGTTGGCACAGATACGCAGTATTTT
CASSLAGSVGTDTQYF
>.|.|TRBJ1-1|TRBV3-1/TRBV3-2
TGTGCCAGCAGCCAAGCGCATTCAGGTCTTCCTGAAGCTTTCTTT
CASSQAHSGLPEAFF
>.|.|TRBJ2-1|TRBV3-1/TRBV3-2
TGTGCCAGCAGCCAAGATCTCCGGGAGCAGTTCTTC
CASSQDLREQFF
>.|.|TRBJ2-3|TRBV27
TGTGCCAGCAGTTTTTACTTTCGACGGGGCACAGATACGCAGTATTTT
CASSFYFRRGTDTQYF
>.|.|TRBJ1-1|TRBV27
TGTGCCAGCAGTTTGGTCCCGCAGTCCACTGAAGCTTTCTTT
CASSLVPQSTEAFF
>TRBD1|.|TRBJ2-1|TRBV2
TGTGCCAGCAGTCTCAGACAGGGGGCTACACCCAATGAGCAGTTCTTC
CASSLRQGATPNEQFF
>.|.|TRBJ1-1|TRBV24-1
TGTGCCACCAGTGGACTAACCCCGACAGCCACCAACACTGAAGCTTTCTTT
CATSGLTPTATNTEAFF
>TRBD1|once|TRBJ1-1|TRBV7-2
TGTGCCAGCAGCCTGGGACAGGGGATGAGCACTGAAGCTTTCTTT
CASSLGQGMSTEAFF
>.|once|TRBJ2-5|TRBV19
TGTGCCAGTAGTATTCGGGATGGGGAGACCCAGTACTTC
CASSIRDGETQYF
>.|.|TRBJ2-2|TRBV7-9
TGTGCCAGTCGGCCCCCGAACACCGGGGAGCTGTTTTTT
CASRPPNTGELFF
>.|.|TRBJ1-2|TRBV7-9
TGTGCCAGCAGCCCAAGGGGTTTTTTGGGCTACACCTTC
CASSPRGFLGYTF
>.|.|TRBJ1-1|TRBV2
TGTGCCAGCAGTTTAGGACAAGGAGCTTTCTTT
CASSLGQGAFF
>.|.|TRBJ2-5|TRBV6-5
TGTGCCAGCAGTTACAGGGGGGCGGGAAGGGAGACCCAGTACTTC
CASSYRGAGRETQYF
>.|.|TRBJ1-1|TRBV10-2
TGCGCCAGCAGTGAGTTGGGGCAGGCTTTCTTT
CASSELGQAFF
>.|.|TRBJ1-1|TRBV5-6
TGTGCCAGCAGCTTGTGGGGGGGCACTGAAGCTTTCTTT
CASSLWGGTEAFF
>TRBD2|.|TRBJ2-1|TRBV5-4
TGTGCCAGCAGCCCCCCGGGGGGGTTCTACAATGAGCAGTTCTTC
CASSPPGGFYNEQFF
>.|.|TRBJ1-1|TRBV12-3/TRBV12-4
TGTGCCAGCGGTGGGGGGTTTGAAGCTTTCTTT
CASGGGFEAFF
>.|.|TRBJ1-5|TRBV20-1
TGCAGTGCTAGTAGCCGCAGGGGCCTTAGCAATCAGCCCCAGCATTTT
CSASSRRGLSNQPQHF
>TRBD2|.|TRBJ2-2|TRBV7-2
TGTGCCAGCAGCCTAGAAGCGGGAGGAAACACCGGGGAGCTGTTTTTT
CASSLEAGGNTGELFF
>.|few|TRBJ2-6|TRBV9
TGTGCCAGCAGCGAGATGACAGGGGCCAACGTCCTGACTTTC
CASSEMTGANVLTF